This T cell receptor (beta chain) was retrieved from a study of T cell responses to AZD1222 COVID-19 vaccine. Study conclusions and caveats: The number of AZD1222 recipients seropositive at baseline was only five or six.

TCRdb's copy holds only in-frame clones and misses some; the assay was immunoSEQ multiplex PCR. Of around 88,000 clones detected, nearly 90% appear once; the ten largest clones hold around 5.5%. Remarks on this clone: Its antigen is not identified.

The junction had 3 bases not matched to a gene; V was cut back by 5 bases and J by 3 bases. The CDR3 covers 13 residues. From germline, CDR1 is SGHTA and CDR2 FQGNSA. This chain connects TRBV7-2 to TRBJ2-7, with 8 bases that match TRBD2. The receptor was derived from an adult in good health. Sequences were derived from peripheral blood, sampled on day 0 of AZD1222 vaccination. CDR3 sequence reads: CASSLTSGYEQYF. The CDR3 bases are TGTGCCAGCAGCCTAACTAGCGGCTACGAGCAGTACTTC. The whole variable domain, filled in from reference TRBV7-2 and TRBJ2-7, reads GAGVSQSPSNKVTEKGKDVELRCDPISGHTALYWYRQSLGQGLEFLIYFQGNSAPDKSGLPSDRFSAERTGGSVSTLTIQRTQQEDSAVYLCASSLTSGYEQYFGPGTRLTVT.